The 4 T cell receptor beta chains below were found in one sample sequenced in a study of cytomegalovirus exposure and HLA in healthy donors. The assay was immunoSEQ multiplex PCR, and TCRdb's table has in-frame clones only and misses some. Here the sample spans around 60,000 clones, about 96% being singletons. The sample was PBMCs. All receptors come from a woman aged 18-29 years in good health and CMV-seronegative.

The chain couples TRBV5-1 to TRBJ2-3, with a possible D match to TRBD1 (5 bases). Germline assignment: CDR1 SGHRS and CDR2 YFSETQ. The length of the CDR3 is 15 residues. V lost 0 bases and J lost 1, with 9 bases in between. The CDR3 loop reads CASSLATGRTDTQYF. The DNA for the CDR3 is TGCGCCAGCAGCTTGGCAACAGGACGCACAGATACGCAGTATTTT.

This chain uses TRBV19 with TRBJ2-1; D is possibly TRBD1 (6 bases). V was trimmed by 11 bases and J by 6 bases, leaving 17 bases between them. Per the germline V gene, CDR1 is LNHDA and CDR2 is SQIVND (reference sequence). The CDR3 runs to 13 residues. CDR3 protein: CAVRGRGSNEQFF. Written as DNA, the CDR3 is TGTGCCGTCAGGGGCCGCGGGTCCAATGAGCAGTTCTTC.

The CDR3 loop reads CASSLVRSGISYNEQFF. The CDR3 DNA reads TGTGCCAGCAGCTTAGTTCGAAGCGGGATTTCCTACAATGAGCAGTTCTTC. V usage is TRBV7-8 and J usage is TRBJ2-1, with 7 nucleotides matching TRBD2. The CDR3 loop spans 17 amino acids. The germline CDR1 and CDR2 sequences are SGHVS and FQNEAQ. With 1 base clipped from V and 1 base from J, the junction kept 7 bases outside the gene matches.

The chain carries TRBV7-9 and TRBJ2-1; 9 nucleotides align to TRBD2. The CDR3 is made up of 15 amino acids. V was pared by 5 bases and J by 5 bases, with 7 bases of the junction left unmatched. Germline V gene data show CDR1 as SEHNR and CDR2 as FQNEAQ (reference sequence). The CDR3 region has the DNA TGTGCCAGCAGCCTCGAGCGGGGGGACAACAATGAGCAGTTCTTC. This gives the protein CASSLERGDNNEQFF.